Shown below are 9 T cell receptor beta chains from a single sample sequenced in a study of graft-versus-host responses after intestinal transplantation. Repertoires were generated with immunoSEQ multiplex PCR, while TCRdb's copy carries only in-frame clones and drops some. This sample yields 100,000 or so clones, of which roughly 90% are seen a single time; roughly 0.15% belongs to the top ten. No antigens are known for them. The source material was unstimulated CD4+ T cells sorted from spleen or lymph node cells, sampled before intestinal transplant. Receptors were obtained from a human donor who received an intestinal transplant.

V gene TRBV6-5 combines with J gene TRBJ1-4; perhaps TRBD1 as D (5 bases). Trimming removed 2 bases from V and 7 bases from J, with 8 bases in between. CDR1 is MNHEY and CDR2 is SVGAGI in the germline V gene. The CDR3 loop spans 13 amino acids. CDR3 residues: CASSYTRGEKLFF. Here the CDR3 DNA reads TGTGCCAGCAGTTACACAAGGGGTGAAAAACTGTTTTTT.

This chain links TRBV7-3 with TRBJ2-3; possible D gene TRBD2, 6 bases. The germline gives CDR1 SGHTA, CDR2 FQGTGA. This CDR3 spans 12 amino acids. V gave up 5 bases and J gave up 5 bases, with 8 bases separating them. The CDR3 sequence: CASSPGRDTQYF. The CDR3 bases are TGTGCCAGCAGCCCCGGGAGAGATACGCAGTATTTT.

The chain joins TRBV5-4 to TRBJ2-7; 7 bases are a match to TRBD2. The CDR3 loop spans 14 amino acids. The J segment lost 5 bases and the V segment lost 4 bases, leaving 9 bases of the junction unmatched. Germline CDR1 and CDR2: SGHNT and YYREEE (reference sequence). The CDR3 DNA reads TGTGCCAGCAGCCGAAGTGGACTAGTTGACGAGCAGTACTTC. Translated: CASSRSGLVDEQYF.

This rearrangement joins TRBV6-5 to TRBJ1-1, with TRBD1 identical over 7 bases. In germline, CDR1 is MNHEY, CDR2 SVGAGI. This CDR3 has 13 residues. V trimming: 5 bases; J trimming: 10 bases; junction bases outside the gene matches: 10. DNA of the CDR3: TGTGCCAGCAGTCTACCGGGGGACAGACGAGCTTTCTTT. It specifies CASSLPGDRRAFF.

The CDR3: CASSWTGENGYTF. Written as DNA, the CDR3 is TGTGCCAGCAGTTGGACAGGGGAAAATGGCTACACCTTC. The genes are TRBV2 and TRBJ1-2, with TRBD1 matching 9 bases. J lost 6 bases, V lost 5 bases, and 4 bases had no gene match. Germline assignment: CDR1 SNHLY and CDR2 FYNNEI. The CDR3 totals 13 residues. Full variable domain (rest looked up from reference TRBV2 and TRBJ1-2): EPEVTQTPSHQVTQMGQEVILRCVPISNHLYFYWYRQILGQKVEFLVSFYNNEISEKSEIFDDQFSVERPDGSNFTLKIRSTKLEDSAMYFCASSWTGENGYTFGSGTRLTVV.

In this sample, this clone turned up once. V and J are TRBV6-1 and TRBJ1-2; 10 positions match TRBD1. CDR3 length: 14 residues. Trimming took 6 bases from V and 5 from J; bases not matched to a gene: 6. CDR1 and CDR2 (germline): MNHNS, SASEGT. CDR3 in DNA: TGTGCCAGCAGAGACGACAGGGGGCTGTATGGCTACACCTTC. Translating it yields CASRDDRGLYGYTF.

V is TRBV9 and J is TRBJ2-5, with 12 bases identical to TRBD2. Trimming removed 2 bases from V and 3 bases from J; junction bases left unmatched: 5. Germline V CDR1 and CDR2: SGDLS, YYNGEE. The CDR3 covers 16 residues. The CDR3 loop reads CASSVPLAGGKETQYF. The CDR3 DNA reads as TGTGCCAGCAGCGTGCCTCTAGCGGGGGGGAAAGAGACCCAGTACTTC.

The chain couples TRBV19 to TRBJ1-5, with unresolved D. Trimming removed 5 bases at V and 2 bases at J, with 10 bases between. The length of the CDR3 is 14 residues. Germline V lookup: CDR1 LNHDA, CDR2 SQIVND (reference sequence). The CDR3 region is CASSPQRGNQPQHF. As DNA, the CDR3 is TGTGCCAGTAGTCCCCAGAGGGGCAATCAGCCCCAGCATTTT.

J is TRBJ2-3 and V is TRBV4-2; 13 nucleotides align to TRBD2. Germline CDR1 LGHNA, CDR2 YNFKEQ. Trimming at V came to 4 bases and at J to 0 bases, leaving 7 bases not matched to a gene. The CDR3 totals 18 residues. The CDR3 protein is CASSRGLAGVPSTDTQYF. CDR3 bases: TGTGCCAGCAGCCGCGGACTAGCGGGGGTACCTAGCACAGATACGCAGTATTTT.